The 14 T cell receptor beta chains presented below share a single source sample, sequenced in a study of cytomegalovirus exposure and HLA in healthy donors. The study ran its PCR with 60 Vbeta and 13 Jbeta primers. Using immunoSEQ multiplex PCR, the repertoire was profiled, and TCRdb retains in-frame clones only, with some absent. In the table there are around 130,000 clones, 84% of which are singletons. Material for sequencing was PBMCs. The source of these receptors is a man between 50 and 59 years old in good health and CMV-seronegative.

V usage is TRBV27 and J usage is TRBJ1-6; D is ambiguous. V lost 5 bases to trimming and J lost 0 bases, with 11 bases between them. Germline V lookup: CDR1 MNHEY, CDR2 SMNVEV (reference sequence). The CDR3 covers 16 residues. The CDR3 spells CASSRWASSYNSPLHF. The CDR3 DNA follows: TGTGCCAGCAGTAGATGGGCAAGCTCCTATAATTCACCCCTCCACTTT.

CDR3 sequence: CASSLIGDGEQFF. The CDR3 DNA reads as TGTGCCAGCAGCTTGATCGGGGATGGTGAGCAGTTCTTC. The rearrangement links TRBV7-9 to TRBJ2-1; the D gene is possibly TRBD2 (5 bases). Germline assignment: CDR1 SEHNR and CDR2 FQNEAQ (reference sequence). V was clipped by 3 bases and J by 9 bases, with 12 bases between them. The CDR3 is 13 residues long.

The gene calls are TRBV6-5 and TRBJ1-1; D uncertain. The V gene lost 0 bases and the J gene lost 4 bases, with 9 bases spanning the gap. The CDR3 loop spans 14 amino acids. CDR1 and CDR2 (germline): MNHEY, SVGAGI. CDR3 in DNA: TGTGCCAGCAGTTACTCGGGCTTTGGCACTGAAGCTTTCTTT. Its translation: CASSYSGFGTEAFF.

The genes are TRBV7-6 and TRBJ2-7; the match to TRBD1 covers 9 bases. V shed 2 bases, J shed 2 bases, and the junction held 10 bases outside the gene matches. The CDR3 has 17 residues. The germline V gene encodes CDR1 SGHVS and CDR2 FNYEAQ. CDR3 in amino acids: CASSLPMVGDRAYEQYF. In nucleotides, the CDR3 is TGTGCCAGCAGCTTACCTATGGTAGGGGACAGGGCCTACGAGCAGTACTTC.

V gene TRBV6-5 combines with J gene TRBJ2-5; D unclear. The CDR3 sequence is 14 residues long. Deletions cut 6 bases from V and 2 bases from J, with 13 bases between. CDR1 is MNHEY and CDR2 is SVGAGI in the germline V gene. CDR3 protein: CASRALGLQETQYF. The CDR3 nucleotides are TGTGCCAGCAGGGCTCTCGGGTTACAAGAGACCCAGTACTTC.

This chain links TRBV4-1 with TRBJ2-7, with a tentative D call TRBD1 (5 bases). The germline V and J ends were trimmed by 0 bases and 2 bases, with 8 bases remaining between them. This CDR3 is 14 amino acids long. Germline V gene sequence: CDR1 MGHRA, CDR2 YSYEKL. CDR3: CASSQELQAYEQYF. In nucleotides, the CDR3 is TGCGCCAGCAGCCAAGAACTACAGGCCTACGAGCAGTACTTC.

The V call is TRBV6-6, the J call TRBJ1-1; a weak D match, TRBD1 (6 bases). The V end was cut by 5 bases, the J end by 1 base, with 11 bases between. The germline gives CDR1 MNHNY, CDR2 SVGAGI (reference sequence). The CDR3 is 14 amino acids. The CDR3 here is CASSHGQPNTEAFF. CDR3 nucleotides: TGTGCCAGCAGTCACGGACAGCCGAACACTGAAGCTTTCTTT.

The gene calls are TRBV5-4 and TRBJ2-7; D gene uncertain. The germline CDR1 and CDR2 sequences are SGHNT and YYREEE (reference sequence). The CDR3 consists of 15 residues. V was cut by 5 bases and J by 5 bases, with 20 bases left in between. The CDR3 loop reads CASSDRQASIDEQYF. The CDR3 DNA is TGTGCCAGCAGTGATAGGCAGGCGAGTATCGACGAGCAGTACTTC.

CDR3 sequence (DNA): TGTGCCTGGACCCAAGACAGGGATCTACATGGCTACACCTTC. Translating it yields CAWTQDRDLHGYTF. The chain combines TRBV30 with TRBJ1-2; 7 bases are shared with TRBD1. V shed 4 bases, J shed 6 bases, and the junction held 11 bases outside the gene matches. Germline V gives CDR1 GTSNPN, CDR2 SVGIG (reference sequence). This CDR3 has 14 residues.

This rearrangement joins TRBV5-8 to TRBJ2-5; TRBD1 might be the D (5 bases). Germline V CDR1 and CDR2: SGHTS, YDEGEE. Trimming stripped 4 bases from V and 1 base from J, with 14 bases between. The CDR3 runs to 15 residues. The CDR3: CASSGADGSQETQYF. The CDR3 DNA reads TGTGCCAGCAGCGGGGCGGACGGGTCCCAAGAGACCCAGTACTTC.

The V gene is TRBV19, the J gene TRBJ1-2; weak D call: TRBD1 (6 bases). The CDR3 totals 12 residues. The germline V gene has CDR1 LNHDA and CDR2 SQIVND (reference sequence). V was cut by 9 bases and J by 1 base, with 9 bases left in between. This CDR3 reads CASRGVNYGYTF. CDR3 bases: TGTGCCAGCAGGGGTGTTAACTATGGCTACACCTTC.

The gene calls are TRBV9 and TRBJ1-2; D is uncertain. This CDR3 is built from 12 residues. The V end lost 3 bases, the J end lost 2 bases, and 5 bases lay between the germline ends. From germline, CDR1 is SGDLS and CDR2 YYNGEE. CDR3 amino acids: CASSDGNYGYTF. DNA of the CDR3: TGTGCCAGCAGCGACGGGAACTATGGCTACACCTTC.

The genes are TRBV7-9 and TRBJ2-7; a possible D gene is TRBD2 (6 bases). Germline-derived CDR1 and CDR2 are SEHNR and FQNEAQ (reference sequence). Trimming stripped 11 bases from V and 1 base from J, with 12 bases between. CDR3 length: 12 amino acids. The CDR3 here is CAGGAQSYEQYF. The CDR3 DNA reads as TGTGCCGGAGGGGCCCAATCCTACGAGCAGTACTTC.

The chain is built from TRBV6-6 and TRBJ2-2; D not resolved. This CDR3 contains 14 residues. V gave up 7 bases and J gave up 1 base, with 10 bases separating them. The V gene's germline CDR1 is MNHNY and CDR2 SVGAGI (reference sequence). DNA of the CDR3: TGTGCCAGCACCCCTGGGCGGAACACCGGGGAGCTGTTTTTT. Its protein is CASTPGRNTGELFF.